These T cell receptor beta chains were read from a single sample in a study of blood T cell repertoires in COVID-19. TCRdb keeps only in-frame clones here, not all; method: immunoSEQ multiplex PCR. This sample has around 140,000 clones, with around 80% found just once. Sequencing was done on a sample of peripheral blood. All receptors derive from an older woman with acute or convalescent COVID-19. The CDR3 runs from the conserved cysteine through the conserved F or W. D genes are given only for firm matches. Rows may omit the clone size; those that give it use once, few, many or a size class.

>TRBJ1-4|TRBV28|-|-
TGTGCCAGCAGTTTCCCAGGGCGCAATGAAAAACTGTTTTTT
CASSFPGRNEKLFF
>TRBJ1-5|TRBV5-6|-|-
TGTGCCAGCAGCTCCCAAAATCAGCCCCAGCATTTT
CASSSQNQPQHF
>TRBJ2-5|TRBV2|TRBD2|-
TGTGCCAGCAGTGTAGTTGACCGGACTAGCGAGCCGTACCAAGAGACCCAGTACTTC
CASSVVDRTSEPYQETQYF
>TRBJ2-7|TRBV7-9|TRBD1|-
TGTGCCAGCAGCTTAGTAGGGGGCGCTAAGTACGAGCAGTACTTC
CASSLVGGAKYEQYF
>TRBJ2-6|TRBV5-1|TRBD1|-
TGCGCCAGCAGCTACCAGGGGGCAGGCCTCTCTGGGGCCAACGTCCTGACTTTC
CASSYQGAGLSGANVLTF
>TRBJ2-7|TRBV28|-|once
TGTGCCAGCAGTTTTGTGGAGAACTACGAGCAGTACTTC
CASSFVENYEQYF
>TRBJ2-1|TRBV27|TRBD2|-
TGTGCCAGCAGTCACTACCCTCTGAGCGGGAGCTCCTACAATGAGCAGTTCTTC
CASSHYPLSGSSYNEQFF
>TRBJ2-1|TRBV29-1|-|-
TGCCTAGCTGGTGCCCACAATGAGCAGTTCTTC
CLAGAHNEQFF
>TRBJ2-7|TRBV7-9|-|-
TGTGCCAGCAGCTTAGCTGGAGGCGAGCAGTACTTC
CASSLAGGEQYF
>TRBJ1-1|TRBV14|-|-
TGTGCCAGCAGCCCGCAGGGCATGGCCCGATTAGAAGCTTTCTTT
CASSPQGMARLEAFF
>TRBJ2-1|TRBV4-1|-|once
TGCGCCAGCAGCCAAGAGTACAGGCGCAATGAGCAGTTCTTC
CASSQEYRRNEQFF
>TRBJ2-5|TRBV29-1|-|-
TGCAGCGGGCAGGTTCCCCAAGAGACCCAGTACTTC
CSGQVPQETQYF
>TRBJ2-1|TRBV12-5|-|-
TGTGCTAGTGGTTTGCTTAGGGGAACGACTTACAATGAGCAGTTCTTC
CASGLLRGTTYNEQFF
>TRBJ2-1|TRBV5-4|TRBD2|-
TGTGCCAGCAGCTTGACTAGCGGGGAGAATGAGCAGTTCTTC
CASSLTSGENEQFF
>TRBJ1-6|TRBV6-1|TRBD1|-
TGTGCCAGCAGTGATCGCGGAAGGACAGGGAATTCACCCCTCCACTTT
CASSDRGRTGNSPLHF
>TRBJ2-2|TRBV11-3|-|-
TGTGCCAGCAGCTTAGCCCTAGGGGGAACGAACACCGGGGAGCTGTTTTTT
CASSLALGGTNTGELFF
>TRBJ1-1|TRBV3-1/TRBV3-2|-|-
TGTGCCAGCAGCCAAGGGGGGCAACCGGTTCGTGAAGCTTTCTTT
CASSQGGQPVREAFF
>TRBJ1-6|TRBV30|TRBD1|-
TGTGCCTGGAAGTATGGGGACAGGGGTCGTTCACCCCTCCACTTT
CAWKYGDRGRSPLHF
>TRBJ2-2|TRBV9|TRBD2|few
TGTGCCAGCAGCGTAGCGTCTAGCGGGAGGACCGGGGAGCTGTTTTTT
CASSVASSGRTGELFF
>TRBJ2-1|TRBV5-1|TRBD2|-
TGCGCCAGCAGCTTGGCGGTAGCGGGAGCTGGCTACAATGAGCAGTTCTTC
CASSLAVAGAGYNEQFF
>TRBJ1-2|TRBV2|-|-
TGTGCCAGCAGTGAACTGTCCCCAGGGGCCGGCCAGTATGGCTACACCTTC
CASSELSPGAGQYGYTF
>TRBJ2-2|TRBV2|TRBD2|-
TGTGCCAGCAGTGACGGACTAGCGGGAGGAGTTGGCGGGGAGCTGTTTTTT
CASSDGLAGGVGGELFF
>TRBJ2-3|TRBV5-1|TRBD1|-
TGCGCCAGCAGCTTGGTTGGGACAGAGACAGATACGCAGTATTTT
CASSLVGTETDTQYF
>TRBJ2-7|TRBV7-8|-|-
TGTGCCAGCAGCGAGGCCTACGAGCAGTACTTC
CASSEAYEQYF
>TRBJ1-5|TRBV28|-|-
TGTGCCAGCAGTCCGGGGATGGCCAGGGGTCAGCCCCAGCATTTT
CASSPGMARGQPQHF